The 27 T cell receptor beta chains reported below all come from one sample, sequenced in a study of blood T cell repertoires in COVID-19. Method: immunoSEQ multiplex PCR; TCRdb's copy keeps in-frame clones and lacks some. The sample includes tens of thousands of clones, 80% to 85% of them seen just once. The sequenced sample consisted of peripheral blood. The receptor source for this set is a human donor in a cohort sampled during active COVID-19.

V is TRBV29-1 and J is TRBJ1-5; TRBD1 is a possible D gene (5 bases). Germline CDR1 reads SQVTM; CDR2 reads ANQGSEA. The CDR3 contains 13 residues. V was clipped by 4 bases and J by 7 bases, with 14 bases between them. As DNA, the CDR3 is TGCAGCGTTGGGGCAGGGCCAGGGCAGCCCCAGCATTTT. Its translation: CSVGAGPGQPQHF. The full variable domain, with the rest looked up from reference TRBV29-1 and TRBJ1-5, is SAVISQKPSRDICQRGTSLTIQCQVDSQVTMMFWYRQQPGQSLTLIATANQGSEATYESGFVIDKFPISRPNLTFSTLTVSNMSPEDSSIYLCSVGAGPGQPQHFGDGTRLSIL.

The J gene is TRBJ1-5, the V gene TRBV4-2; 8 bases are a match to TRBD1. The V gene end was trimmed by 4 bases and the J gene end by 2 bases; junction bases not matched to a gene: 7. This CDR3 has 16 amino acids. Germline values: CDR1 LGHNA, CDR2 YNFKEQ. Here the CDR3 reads CASSPNQGARNQPQHF. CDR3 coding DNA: TGTGCCAGCAGCCCCAACCAGGGGGCTCGCAATCAGCCCCAGCATTTT.

CDR3 amino acids: CASSLGQGATEAFF. DNA of the CDR3: TGTGCCAGCAGTTTGGGACAGGGGGCCACTGAAGCTTTCTTT. The chain employs TRBV27 and TRBJ1-1; 12 nucleotides line up with TRBD1. CDR3 length: 14 residues. J gave up 4 bases and V 3 bases, and 0 bases lay outside the gene matches. Germline V gene lookup returns CDR1 MNHEY and CDR2 SMNVEV (reference sequence).

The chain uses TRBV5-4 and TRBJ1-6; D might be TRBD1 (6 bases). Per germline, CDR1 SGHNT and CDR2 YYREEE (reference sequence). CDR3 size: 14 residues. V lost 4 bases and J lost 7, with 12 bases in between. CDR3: CASSVRDKNSPLHF. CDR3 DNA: TGTGCCAGCAGCGTCCGGGACAAAAATTCACCCCTCCACTTT.

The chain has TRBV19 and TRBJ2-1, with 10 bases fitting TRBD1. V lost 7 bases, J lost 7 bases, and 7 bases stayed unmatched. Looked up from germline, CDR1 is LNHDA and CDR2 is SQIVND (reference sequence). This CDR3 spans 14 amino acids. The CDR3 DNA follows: TGTGCCAGTACTACGACAGGGGGCGGGAATGAGCAGTTCTTC. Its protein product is CASTTTGGGNEQFF. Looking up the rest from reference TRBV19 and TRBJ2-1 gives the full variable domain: DGGITQSPKYLFRKEGQNVTLSCEQNLNHDAMYWYRQDPGQGLRLIYYSQIVNDFQKGDIAEGYSVSREKKESFPLTVTSAQKNPTAFYLCASTTTGGGNEQFFGPGTRLTVL.

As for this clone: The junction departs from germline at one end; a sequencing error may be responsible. The CDR3 sequence: CASTPEASGGSVF. CDR3 nucleotide sequence: TGTGCCAGCACCCCGGAGGCTAGCGGGGGGTCGGTCTTC. The chain is built from TRBV9 and TRBJ2-1, with 11 nucleotides matching TRBD2. CDR3 length equals 13 residues. From germline, CDR1 is SGDLS and CDR2 YYNGEE.

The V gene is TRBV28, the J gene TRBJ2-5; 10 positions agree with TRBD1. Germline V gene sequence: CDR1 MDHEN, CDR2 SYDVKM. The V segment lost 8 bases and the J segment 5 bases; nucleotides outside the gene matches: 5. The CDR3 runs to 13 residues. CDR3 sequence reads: CASGTGARETQYF. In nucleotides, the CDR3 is TGTGCCAGCGGGACAGGGGCCCGGGAGACCCAGTACTTC.

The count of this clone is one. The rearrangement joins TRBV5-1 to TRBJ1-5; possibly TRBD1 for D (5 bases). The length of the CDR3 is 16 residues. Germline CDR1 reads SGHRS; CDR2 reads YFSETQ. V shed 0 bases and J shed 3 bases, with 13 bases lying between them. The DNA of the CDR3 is TGCGCCAGCAGCTTGGCCGGGGGAATGTACAATCAGCCCCAGCATTTT. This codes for CASSLAGGMYNQPQHF.

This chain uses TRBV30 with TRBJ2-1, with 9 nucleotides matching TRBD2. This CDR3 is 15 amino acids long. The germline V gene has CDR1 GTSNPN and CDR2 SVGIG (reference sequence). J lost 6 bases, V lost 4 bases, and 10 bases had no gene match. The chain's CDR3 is CAWNLIAGASNEQFF. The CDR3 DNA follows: TGTGCCTGGAACCTAATAGCGGGGGCCTCCAATGAGCAGTTCTTC. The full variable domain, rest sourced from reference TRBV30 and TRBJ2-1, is SQTIHQWPATLVQPVGSPLSLECTVEGTSNPNLYWYRQAAGRGLQLLFYSVGIGQISSEVPQNLSASRPQDRQFILSSKKLLLSDSGFYLCAWNLIAGASNEQFFGPGTRLTVL.

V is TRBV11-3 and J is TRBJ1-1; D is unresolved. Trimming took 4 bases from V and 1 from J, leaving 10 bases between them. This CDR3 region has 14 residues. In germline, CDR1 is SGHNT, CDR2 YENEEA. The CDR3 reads CASSSGNRNTEAFF. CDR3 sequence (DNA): TGTGCCAGCAGCTCGGGGAATCGGAACACTGAAGCTTTCTTT.

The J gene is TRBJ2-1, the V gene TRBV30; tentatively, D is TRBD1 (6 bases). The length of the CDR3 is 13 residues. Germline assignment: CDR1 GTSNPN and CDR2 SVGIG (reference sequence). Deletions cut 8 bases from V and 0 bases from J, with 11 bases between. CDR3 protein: CAGRGNSYNEQFF. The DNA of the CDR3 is TGTGCCGGAAGGGGGAACTCCTACAATGAGCAGTTCTTC.

The CDR3 sequence is CASSATEVGTQYF. The CDR3 region has the DNA TGTGCCAGTAGTGCCACGGAGGTCGGGACCCAGTACTTC. This chain links TRBV19 with TRBJ2-5, with D perhaps TRBD2 (5 bases). The CDR3 runs 13 residues. V lost 5 bases and J 7 bases, leaving 14 bases between the germline ends. The germline CDR1 and CDR2 sequences are LNHDA and SQIVND (reference sequence).

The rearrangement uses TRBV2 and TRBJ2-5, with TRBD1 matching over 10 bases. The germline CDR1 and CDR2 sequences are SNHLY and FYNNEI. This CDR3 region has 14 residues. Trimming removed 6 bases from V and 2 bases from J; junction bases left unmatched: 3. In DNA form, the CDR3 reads TGTGCCAGCAGCCGGGACAGGGGACAAGAGACCCAGTACTTC. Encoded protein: CASSRDRGQETQYF.

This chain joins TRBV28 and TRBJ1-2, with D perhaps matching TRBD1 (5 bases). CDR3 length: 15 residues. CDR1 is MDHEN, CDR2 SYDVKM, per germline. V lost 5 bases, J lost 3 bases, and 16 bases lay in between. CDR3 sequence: CASSALWGGHYGYTF. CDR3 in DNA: TGTGCCAGCAGTGCCCTGTGGGGGGGTCACTATGGCTACACCTTC.

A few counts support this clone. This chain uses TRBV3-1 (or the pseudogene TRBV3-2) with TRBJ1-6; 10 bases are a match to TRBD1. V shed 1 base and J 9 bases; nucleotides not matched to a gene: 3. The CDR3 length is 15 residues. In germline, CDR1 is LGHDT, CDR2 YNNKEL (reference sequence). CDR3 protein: CASSQGGQGISPLHF. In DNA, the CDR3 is TGTGCCAGCAGCCAAGGGGGACAGGGGATTTCACCCCTCCACTTT.

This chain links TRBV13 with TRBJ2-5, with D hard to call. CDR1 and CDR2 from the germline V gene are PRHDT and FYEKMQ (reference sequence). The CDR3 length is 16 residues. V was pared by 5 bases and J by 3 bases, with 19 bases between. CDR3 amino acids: CASSPRLIPYKETQYF. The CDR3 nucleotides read TGTGCCAGCAGCCCGAGACTCATACCCTACAAAGAGACCCAGTACTTC.

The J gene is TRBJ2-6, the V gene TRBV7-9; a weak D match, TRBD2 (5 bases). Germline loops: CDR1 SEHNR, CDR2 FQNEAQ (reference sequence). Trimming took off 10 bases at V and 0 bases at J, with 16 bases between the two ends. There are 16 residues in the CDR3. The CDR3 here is CATPEGSGSGANVLTF. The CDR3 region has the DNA TGTGCCACCCCCGAGGGTTCTGGCTCTGGGGCCAACGTCCTGACTTTC.

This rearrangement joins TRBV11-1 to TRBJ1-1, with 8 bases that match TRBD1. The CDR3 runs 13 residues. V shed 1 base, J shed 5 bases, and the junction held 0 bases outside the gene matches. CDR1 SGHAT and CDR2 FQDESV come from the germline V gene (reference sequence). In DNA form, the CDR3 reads TGTGCCAGCAGCTTAGACAGGGGGACTGAAGCTTTCTTT. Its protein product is CASSLDRGTEAFF. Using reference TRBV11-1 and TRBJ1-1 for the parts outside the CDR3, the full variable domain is EAEVAQSPRYKITEKSQAVAFWCDPISGHATLYWYRQILGQGPELLVQFQDESVVDDSQLPKDRFSAERLKGVDSTLKIQPAELGDSAMYLCASSLDRGTEAFFGQGTRLTVV.

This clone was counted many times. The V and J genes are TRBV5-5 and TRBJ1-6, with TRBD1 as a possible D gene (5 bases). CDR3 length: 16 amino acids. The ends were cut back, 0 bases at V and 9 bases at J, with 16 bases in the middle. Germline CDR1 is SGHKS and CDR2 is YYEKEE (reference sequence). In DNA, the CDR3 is TGTGCCAGCAGCTTGGCTGGTAGGGGCACCCTTTCACCCCTCCACTTT. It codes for CASSLAGRGTLSPLHF.

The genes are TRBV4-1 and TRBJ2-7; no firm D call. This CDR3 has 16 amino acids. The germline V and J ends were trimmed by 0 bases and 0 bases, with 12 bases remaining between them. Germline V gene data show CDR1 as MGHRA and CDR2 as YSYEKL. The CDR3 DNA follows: TGCGCCAGCAGCCAAGATTCCTACCCAAGCTCCTACGAGCAGTACTTC. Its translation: CASSQDSYPSSYEQYF.

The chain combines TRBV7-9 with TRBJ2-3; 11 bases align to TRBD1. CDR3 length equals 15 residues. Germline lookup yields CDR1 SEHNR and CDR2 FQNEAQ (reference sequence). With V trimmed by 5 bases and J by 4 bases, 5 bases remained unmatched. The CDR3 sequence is CASSPGTGGPDTQYF. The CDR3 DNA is TGTGCCAGCAGCCCAGGGACAGGGGGACCAGATACGCAGTATTTT.

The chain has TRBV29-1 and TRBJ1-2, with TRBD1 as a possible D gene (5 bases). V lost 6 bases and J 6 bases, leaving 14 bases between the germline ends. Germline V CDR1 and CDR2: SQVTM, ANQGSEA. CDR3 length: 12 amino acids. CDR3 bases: TGCAGCGTCTTCAGGGAAGAGGATGGCTACACCTTC. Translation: CSVFREEDGYTF.

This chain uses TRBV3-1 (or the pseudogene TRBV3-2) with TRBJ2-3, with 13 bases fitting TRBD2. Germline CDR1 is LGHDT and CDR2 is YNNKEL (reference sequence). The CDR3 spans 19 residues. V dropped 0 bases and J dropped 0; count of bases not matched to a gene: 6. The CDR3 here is CASSQETSGGGWSTDTQYF. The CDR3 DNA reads TGTGCCAGCAGCCAAGAAACTAGCGGGGGGGGATGGAGCACAGATACGCAGTATTTT.

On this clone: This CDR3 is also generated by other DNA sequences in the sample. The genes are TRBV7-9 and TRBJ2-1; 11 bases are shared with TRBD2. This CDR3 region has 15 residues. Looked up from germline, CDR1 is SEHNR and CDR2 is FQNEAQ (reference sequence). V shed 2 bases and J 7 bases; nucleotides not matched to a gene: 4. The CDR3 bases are TGTGCCAGCAGCTTATTAGCGGGGGGGCTAAATGAGCAGTTCTTC. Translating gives CASSLLAGGLNEQFF.

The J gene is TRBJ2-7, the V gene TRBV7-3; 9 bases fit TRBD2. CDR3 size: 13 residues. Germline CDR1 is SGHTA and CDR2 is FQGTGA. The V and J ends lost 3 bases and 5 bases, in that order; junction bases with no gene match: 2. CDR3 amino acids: CASSFASGNEQYF. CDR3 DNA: TGTGCCAGCAGCTTCGCTAGCGGGAACGAGCAGTACTTC. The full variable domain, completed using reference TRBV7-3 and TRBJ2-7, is GAGVSQTPSNKVTEKGKYVELRCDPISGHTALYWYRQSLGQGPEFLIYFQGTGAADDSGLPNDRFFAVRPEGSVSTLKIQRTERGDSAVYLCASSFASGNEQYFGPGTRLTVT.

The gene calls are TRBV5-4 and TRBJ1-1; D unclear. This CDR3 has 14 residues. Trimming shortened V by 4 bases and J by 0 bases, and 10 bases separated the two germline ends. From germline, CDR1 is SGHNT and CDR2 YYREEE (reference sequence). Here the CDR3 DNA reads TGTGCCAGCAGCCCAGGTCCGATGAACACTGAAGCTTTCTTT. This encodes CASSPGPMNTEAFF.

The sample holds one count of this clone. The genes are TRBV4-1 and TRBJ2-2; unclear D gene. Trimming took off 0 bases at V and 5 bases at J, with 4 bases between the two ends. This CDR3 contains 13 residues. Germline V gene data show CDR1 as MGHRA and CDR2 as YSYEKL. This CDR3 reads CASSQDYTGELFF. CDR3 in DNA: TGCGCCAGCAGCCAAGACTATACCGGGGAGCTGTTTTTT.